The 26 T cell receptor beta chains presented below share a single source sample, sequenced in a study of cytomegalovirus exposure and HLA in healthy donors. Clones were read by immunoSEQ multiplex PCR, and TCRdb kept only the in-frame ones, dropping some. The sample records roughly 95,000 clones, 75% to 90% being singletons. Sequencing was carried out using PBMCs. The receptors come from a man aged 18 to 30 in good health and CMV-seropositive.

V gene TRBV27 combines with J gene TRBJ1-3, with 7 nucleotides matching TRBD1. This CDR3 comprises 14 residues. Germline assignment: CDR1 MNHEY and CDR2 SMNVEV (reference sequence). V shed 5 bases, J shed 4 bases, and the junction held 5 bases outside the gene matches. The CDR3 region is CASSRGTEGNTIYF. The CDR3 DNA reads as TGTGCCAGCAGTAGAGGGACAGAAGGAAACACCATATATTTT.

The chain uses TRBV9 and TRBJ2-1; 7 nucleotides align to TRBD2. CDR1 and CDR2 (germline): SGDLS, YYNGEE. After removal of 3 bases from V and 8 bases from J, the junction contained 5 bases not matched to a gene. This CDR3 has 13 amino acids. CDR3 region: CASSGGRGDEQFF. The CDR3 coding sequence is TGTGCCAGCAGCGGGGGGAGGGGTGATGAGCAGTTCTTC. Looking up the rest from reference TRBV9 and TRBJ2-1 gives the full variable domain: DSGVTQTPKHLITATGQRVTLRCSPRSGDLSVYWYQQSLDQGLQFLIQYYNGEERAKGNILERFSAQQFPDLHSELNLSSLELGDSALYFCASSGGRGDEQFFGPGTRLTVL.

This clone was observed once. The chain links TRBV9 to TRBJ2-7; 8 positions match TRBD1. The junction had 14 bases not matched to a gene; V was cut back by 4 bases and J by 2 bases. The CDR3 runs to 17 residues. The germline CDR1 and CDR2 sequences are SGDLS and YYNGEE. CDR3 sequence: CASSRNPAGGEPYEQYF. CDR3 nucleotides: TGTGCCAGCAGCCGAAACCCGGCAGGGGGCGAACCCTACGAGCAGTACTTC.

The V gene is TRBV5-1, the J gene TRBJ2-1, with 9 bases that match TRBD2. V lost 0 bases, J lost 7 bases, and 14 bases stayed unmatched. Germline V CDR1 and CDR2: SGHRS, YFSETQ. This CDR3 is built from 18 residues. CDR3 loop: CASSLAVVEWTSVNEQFF. The CDR3, as DNA: TGCGCCAGCAGCTTGGCCGTAGTAGAATGGACTAGCGTGAATGAGCAGTTCTTC.

This clone was found once. The V call is TRBV7-3, the J call TRBJ2-1; a weak D match, TRBD1 (7 bases). Per the germline V gene, CDR1 is SGHTA and CDR2 is FQGTGA. Trimming removed 6 bases at V and 8 bases at J, with 17 bases between. The CDR3 sequence is 14 residues long. The CDR3 nucleotides read TGTGCCAGCAGTCCCAGGGGGGAGCGGCATGAGCAGTTCTTC. Translated, it gives CASSPRGERHEQFF. The variable domain in full, with the rest retrieved from reference TRBV7-3 and TRBJ2-1, is GAGVSQTPSNKVTEKGKYVELRCDPISGHTALYWYRQSLGQGPEFLIYFQGTGAADDSGLPNDRFFAVRPEGSVSTLKIQRTERGDSAVYLCASSPRGERHEQFFGPGTRLTVL.

This clone was seen a handful of times. The chain couples TRBV11-2 to TRBJ2-7; D is perhaps TRBD1 (6 bases). The CDR3 loop spans 12 amino acids. Trimming stripped 3 bases from V and 6 bases from J, with 9 bases between. Germline lookup yields CDR1 SGHAT and CDR2 FQNNGV. CDR3 nucleotides: TGTGCCAGCAGCTTCCAGGGGCTCGAGCAGTACTTC. It translates to CASSFQGLEQYF.

This rearrangement joins TRBV2 to TRBJ2-3; a possible D gene is TRBD1 (6 bases). The CDR3 totals 14 residues. The V end was cut by 3 bases, the J end by 2 bases, with 9 bases between. In germline, CDR1 is SNHLY, CDR2 FYNNEI. The DNA of the CDR3 is TGTGCCAGCAGTGACAGGGGTTCCACAGATACGCAGTATTTT. Translated, it gives CASSDRGSTDTQYF.

This clone was recorded only once. The chain recombines TRBV28 with TRBJ2-3; 14 nucleotides match TRBD2. J was trimmed by 1 base and V by 7 bases; bases with no gene match: 13. The CDR3 sequence is 19 residues long. Germline V lookup: CDR1 MDHEN, CDR2 SYDVKM. CDR3 region: CASTLGLAGGPRGTDTQYF. The CDR3 DNA is TGTGCCAGCACCCTTGGACTAGCGGGAGGACCCCGGGGCACAGATACGCAGTATTTT.

As DNA, the CDR3 is TGTGCCAGCAGTACAGAAATGGCAGGGACAGCATCACCTTGGTACACTGAAGCTTTCTTT. As protein: CASSTEMAGTASPWYTEAFF. The chain uses TRBV28 and TRBJ1-1; 7 bases fit TRBD1. The germline V gene has CDR1 MDHEN and CDR2 SYDVKM. The CDR3 contains 20 residues. With V trimmed by 5 bases and J by 3 bases, 24 bases remained unmatched.

The rearrangement joins TRBV30 to TRBJ1-1; 10 bases are a match to TRBD1. J lost 5 bases, V lost 5 bases, and 8 bases had no gene match. CDR1 is GTSNPN and CDR2 is SVGIG in the germline V gene (reference sequence). This CDR3 contains 14 residues. CDR3 residues: CAWGPGTGVTEAFF. For the CDR3, the DNA is TGTGCCTGGGGGCCCGGGACAGGGGTTACTGAAGCTTTCTTT.

V is TRBV7-2 and J is TRBJ2-5; D possibly corresponds to TRBD2 (5 bases). V gave up 0 bases and J gave up 4 bases, with 9 bases separating them. Germline assignment: CDR1 SGHTA and CDR2 FQGNSA. The CDR3 has 14 amino acids. This CDR3 reads CASSLAAEGETQYF. CDR3 coding DNA: TGTGCCAGCAGCTTAGCGGCAGAGGGAGAGACCCAGTACTTC.

The rearrangement uses TRBV11-3 and TRBJ1-1, with D hard to call. This CDR3 is built from 13 residues. The germline V gene encodes CDR1 SGHNT and CDR2 YENEEA. The V gene lost 1 base and the J gene lost 0 bases, with 3 bases spanning the gap. Written as DNA, the CDR3 is TGTGCCAGCAGCTTAGCAGTGAACACTGAAGCTTTCTTT. Translating gives CASSLAVNTEAFF.

The J gene is TRBJ2-7, the V gene TRBV6-1; 8 bases are a match to TRBD1. The CDR3 contains 14 residues. CDR1 and CDR2 from the germline V gene are MNHNS and SASEGT. Germline trimming cut 6 bases from V and 6 bases from J; bases unmatched to any gene: 10. For the CDR3, the DNA is TGTGCCAGCAGCCGAACAGGGGGGTACAGCGAGCAGTACTTC. It is translated as CASSRTGGYSEQYF.

The chain employs TRBV11-2 and TRBJ1-3; D is possibly TRBD1 (5 bases). Germline V gene data show CDR1 as SGHAT and CDR2 as FQNNGV. V was trimmed by 1 base and J by 4 bases, leaving 8 bases between them. CDR3 length: 14 residues. The CDR3 region has the DNA TGTGCCAGCAGCTTAGGGGGACTGGGAAACACCATATATTTT. Residues: CASSLGGLGNTIYF.

This chain connects TRBV5-1 to TRBJ2-1; D gene uncertain. Germline lookup yields CDR1 SGHRS and CDR2 YFSETQ. With 5 bases removed from V and 0 bases from J, the gap between germline ends came to 12 bases. The CDR3 is made up of 15 amino acids. As DNA, the CDR3 is TGCGCCAGCAGTCCTACGCTCACCTCCTACAATGAGCAGTTCTTC. The encoded protein is CASSPTLTSYNEQFF.

The chain combines TRBV25-1 with TRBJ1-1; 7 nucleotides line up with TRBD1. Germline assignment: CDR1 MGHDK and CDR2 SYGVNS. J lost 1 base, V lost 9 bases, and 11 bases had no gene match. This CDR3 contains 15 residues. The DNA for the CDR3 is TGTGCCAGTCCTCTTGAAGGGACAGAGAACACTGAAGCTTTCTTT. It specifies CASPLEGTENTEAFF.

The chain uses TRBV2 and TRBJ2-1, with a tentative D call TRBD1 (5 bases). The germline CDR1 and CDR2 sequences are SNHLY and FYNNEI. V gave up 8 bases and J gave up 0 bases, with 14 bases separating them. The CDR3 spans 15 residues. In DNA, the CDR3 is TGTGCCAGCGAAATCGACAGTAGCTCCTACAATGAGCAGTTCTTC. This gives the protein CASEIDSSSYNEQFF. Based on the CDR3 plus reference TRBV2 and TRBJ2-1, the full variable domain is EPEVTQTPSHQVTQMGQEVILRCVPISNHLYFYWYRQILGQKVEFLVSFYNNEISEKSEIFDDQFSVERPDGSNFTLKIRSTKLEDSAMYFCASEIDSSSYNEQFFGPGTRLTVL.

The chain couples TRBV7-9 to TRBJ2-7, with a possible D match to TRBD1 (6 bases). The V gene's germline CDR1 is SEHNR and CDR2 FQNEAQ (reference sequence). The CDR3 runs 11 residues. Trimming shortened V by 4 bases and J by 5 bases, and 6 bases separated the two germline ends. The CDR3 loop is CASSSGDEQYF. CDR3 coding DNA: TGTGCCAGCAGCTCAGGGGACGAGCAGTACTTC.

The chain has TRBV18 and TRBJ2-7, with 7 positions matching TRBD1. CDR1 is KGHSH, CDR2 LQKENI, per germline. J gave up 0 bases and V 3 bases, and 8 bases lay outside the gene matches. This CDR3 is 16 amino acids long. CDR3 in amino acids: CASSPNSGQASYEQYF. For the CDR3, the DNA is TGTGCCAGCTCACCTAACTCAGGACAGGCCTCCTACGAGCAGTACTTC.

The rearrangement joins TRBV30 to TRBJ1-1, with D perhaps TRBD1 (5 bases). This CDR3 is 13 amino acids long. The V gene lost 5 bases and the J gene lost 1 base, with 11 bases spanning the gap. Germline V gives CDR1 GTSNPN, CDR2 SVGIG (reference sequence). The CDR3 region has the DNA TGTGCCTGGGCTACTCAGGGGAACACTGAAGCTTTCTTT. Protein sequence: CAWATQGNTEAFF. The full variable domain, with the rest looked up from reference TRBV30 and TRBJ1-1, is SQTIHQWPATLVQPVGSPLSLECTVEGTSNPNLYWYRQAAGRGLQLLFYSVGIGQISSEVPQNLSASRPQDRQFILSSKKLLLSDSGFYLCAWATQGNTEAFFGQGTRLTVV.

The gene calls are TRBV30 and TRBJ2-2; weak D call: TRBD1 (5 bases). Trimming pared 0 bases from V and 5 bases from J, leaving 13 bases between. This CDR3 comprises 15 residues. Per germline, CDR1 GTSNPN and CDR2 SVGIG (reference sequence). CDR3 nucleotides: TGTGCCTGGAGTGTTAAGGGGCTTGCGACCGGGGAGCTGTTTTTT. This codes for CAWSVKGLATGELFF.

V usage is TRBV4-1 and J usage is TRBJ1-5; maybe TRBD1 (5 bases). This CDR3 spans 16 amino acids. Germline V gene data show CDR1 as MGHRA and CDR2 as YSYEKL. V dropped 4 bases and J dropped 1 base, with 14 bases sitting between them. The CDR3 DNA sequence: TGCGCCAGCAGCCCCCTGGTGGGGGGAAGCAATCAGCCCCAGCATTTT. This gives the protein CASSPLVGGSNQPQHF.

The chain uses TRBV30 and TRBJ2-1; 14 bases agree with TRBD2. The CDR3 is 16 residues long. CDR1 and CDR2 from the germline V gene are GTSNPN and SVGIG (reference sequence). Trimming took 1 base from V and 7 from J; bases not matched to a gene: 6. The CDR3 DNA reads TGTGCCTGGAGTGGACTAGCGGGGGGGGTTGATAATGAGCAGTTCTTC. Translation: CAWSGLAGGVDNEQFF.

This clone has just one count. V gene TRBV28 combines with J gene TRBJ1-1, with 7 bases identical to TRBD1. The V segment lost 7 bases and the J segment 5 bases; nucleotides outside the gene matches: 10. The germline V gene encodes CDR1 MDHEN and CDR2 SYDVKM. There are 14 residues in the CDR3. The CDR3 loop reads CASTPNRGPTEAFF. The CDR3 region has the DNA TGTGCCAGCACCCCAAACAGGGGTCCTACTGAAGCTTTCTTT. The whole variable domain, remainder taken from reference TRBV28 and TRBJ1-1, is DVKVTQSSRYLVKRTGEKVFLECVQDMDHENMFWYRQDPGLGLRLIYFSYDVKMKEKGDIPEGYSVSREKKERFSLILESASTNQTSMYLCASTPNRGPTEAFFGQGTRLTVV.

The chain employs TRBV28 and TRBJ1-1; D ambiguous. Germline V gives CDR1 MDHEN, CDR2 SYDVKM. V was clipped by 2 bases and J by 8 bases, with 9 bases between them. This CDR3 region has 12 residues. The CDR3 is CASSLLEGEAFF. The CDR3 region has the DNA TGTGCCAGCAGTTTACTAGAGGGCGAAGCTTTCTTT.

This chain connects TRBV5-1 to TRBJ1-5; D is possibly TRBD1 (5 bases). Germline CDR1 SGHRS, CDR2 YFSETQ. CDR3 length: 13 amino acids. Trimming took off 5 bases at V and 5 bases at J, with 11 bases between the two ends. The CDR3 loop is CASREGFYQPQHF. CDR3 sequence (DNA): TGCGCCAGCAGGGAGGGGTTTTATCAGCCCCAGCATTTT.